This is a list of T cell receptor beta chains from one sample in a study of blood T cell repertoires in COVID-19. Assay used: immunoSEQ multiplex PCR; TCRdb lists only in-frame clones, some missing. The data show approximately 35,000 clones, with approximately 90% seen just once and roughly 13% held by the top ten. Input material: peripheral blood. These receptors came from a human donor in a cohort sampled during active COVID-19. Each CDR3 is given without its conserved first and last residue.

V gene: TRBV6-4
J gene: TRBJ2-2
CDR3 protein: ASSALAGGAGELF

V gene: TRBV30
J gene: TRBJ1-1
CDR3 protein: AWSAGGGNTEAF

V gene: TRBV6-1
J gene: TRBJ1-2
CDR3 protein: ASSEDGNYGYT

V gene: TRBV5-1
J gene: TRBJ1-2
CDR3 protein: ASSLYRGYGYT

V gene: TRBV5-1
J gene: TRBJ2-7
CDR3 protein: ASSFGGSYEQY

V gene: TRBV29-1
J gene: TRBJ2-3
CDR3 protein: SVVAGGADTQY

V gene: TRBV6-6
J gene: TRBJ2-7
CDR3 protein: ASSDPQASSYEQY

V gene: TRBV2
J gene: TRBJ1-2
CDR3 protein: ASSREAANYGYT

V gene: TRBV5-1
J gene: TRBJ2-2
CDR3 protein: ASSLVLDRTGELF

V gene: TRBV7-9
J gene: TRBJ2-6
CDR3 protein: ASSPRDSTTSGANVLT

V gene: TRBV11-2
J gene: TRBJ2-7
CDR3 protein: ASSLGSSTYEQY

V gene: TRBV19
J gene: TRBJ1-2
CDR3 protein: ASIPGPGAANYGYT

V gene: TRBV7-3
J gene: TRBJ2-1
CDR3 protein: ASSSGLAGDNEQF

V gene: TRBV27
J gene: TRBJ2-7
CDR3 protein: ASSPSPGVEQY

V gene: TRBV7-9
J gene: TRBJ2-1
CDR3 protein: ASSLGGRAYNEQF

V gene: TRBV10-3
J gene: TRBJ2-7
CDR3 protein: AISGRLASGVEQY

V gene: TRBV6-6
J gene: TRBJ2-7
CDR3 protein: ASSYWLAGGTYEQY

V gene: TRBV30
J gene: TRBJ1-4
CDR3 protein: AWSYRGRREKLF

V gene: TRBV5-1
J gene: TRBJ2-1
CDR3 protein: ASRTLQGGNEQF

V gene: TRBV27
J gene: TRBJ2-2
CDR3 protein: ASSLTRDTPGELF

V gene: TRBV5-1
J gene: TRBJ2-7
CDR3 protein: ASSLTGTGVREQY

V gene: TRBV30
J gene: TRBJ2-7
CDR3 protein: AFAGTGVYEQY

V gene: TRBV14
J gene: TRBJ2-4
CDR3 protein: ASSQGDRSKNIQY

V gene: TRBV27
J gene: TRBJ2-3
CDR3 protein: ASSPAGQGHSTDTQY

V gene: TRBV7-9
J gene: TRBJ1-6
CDR3 protein: AITLLGQGRSPLH

V gene: TRBV7-2
J gene: TRBJ2-3
CDR3 protein: ASSLVRESTDTQY

V gene: TRBV6-6
J gene: TRBJ2-4
CDR3 protein: ASSHPGTFNIQY

V gene: TRBV19
J gene: TRBJ1-2
CDR3 protein: ASSPTGSYGYT

V gene: TRBV27
J gene: TRBJ2-7
CDR3 protein: ASRGQGAYEQY

V gene: TRBV30
J gene: TRBJ2-1
CDR3 protein: AWGDTYNEQF

V gene: TRBV6-5
J gene: TRBJ2-3
CDR3 protein: ASSSDLSADTQY

V gene: TRBV12-5
J gene: TRBJ2-2
CDR3 protein: ASGLGKGLAGGDTGELF

V gene: TRBV6-5
J gene: TRBJ2-5
CDR3 protein: ASSRPGVQETQY

V gene: TRBV4-1
J gene: TRBJ2-2
CDR3 protein: ASSPDPGQHTGELF

V gene: TRBV15
J gene: TRBJ2-7
CDR3 protein: ATSRDGSSYEQY

V gene: TRBV7-2
J gene: TRBJ2-7
CDR3 protein: ASSLAWTASYEQY

V gene: TRBV4-1
J gene: TRBJ2-3
CDR3 protein: ASRDRDRGSEDTQY

V gene: TRBV28
J gene: TRBJ2-7
CDR3 protein: ASSPPGYEQY

V gene: TRBV3-1/TRBV3-2
J gene: TRBJ2-7
CDR3 protein: ASSHGLAVHSYEQY

V gene: TRBV6-1
J gene: TRBJ2-7
CDR3 protein: ASSEGLAGGREQY